A selection of T cell receptor beta chains follows, all from one sample in a study of beta chain features in type 1 diabetes. TCRdb keeps only in-frame clones here, not all; method: immunoSEQ multiplex PCR. The repertoire holds around 330,000 clones, 9.5% to 11% seen once, with roughly 0.014% in the top ten. Sample: naive CD4+ T cells from blood. These receptors were taken from a woman in her twenties or thirties in good health. Each CDR3 is given with its conserved first and last residue. D genes are given only for firm matches. Clone size is stated in some rows and not others, as once, few, many or a class when expanded.

NA	TRBJ2-1	NA	TRBV6-4	CASSPFASSYNEQFF	TGTGCCAGCAGTCCATTTGCGAGCTCCTACAATGAGCAGTTCTTC
NA	TRBJ2-7	NA	TRBV14	CASSQTTGIYEQYF	TGTGCCAGCAGCCAAACAACGGGGATATACGAGCAGTACTTC
few	TRBJ2-2	TRBD2	TRBV18	CASSPLAGPTGELFF	TGTGCCAGCTCACCTTTAGCGGGACCCACCGGGGAGCTGTTTTTT
NA	TRBJ1-2	TRBD1	TRBV18	CASSRGQGDGYTF	TGTGCCAGCTCACGGGGACAGGGTGATGGCTACACCTTC
few	TRBJ2-7	TRBD1	TRBV28	CASSWPGQGLGQYF	TGTGCCAGCAGCTGGCCGGGACAGGGTCTGGGGCAGTACTTC
few	TRBJ2-7	TRBD2	TRBV28	CASSILSGSSHEQYF	TGTGCCAGCAGTATCCTAAGCGGGAGTTCCCACGAGCAGTACTTC
NA	TRBJ2-7	TRBD2	TRBV27	CASSSFQSGSRYEQYF	TGTGCCAGCAGTTCGTTCCAGAGCGGGAGTAGGTACGAGCAGTACTTC
few	TRBJ1-5	NA	TRBV10-3	CAISESREQPQHF	TGTGCCATCAGTGAGTCCCGAGAGCAGCCCCAGCATTTT
few	TRBJ2-5	TRBD1	TRBV15	CATSRRTGGMETQYF	TGTGCCACCAGCAGACGAACAGGGGGGATGGAGACCCAGTACTTC
NA	TRBJ2-4	TRBD2	TRBV29-1	CSVRTSGIQGIQYF	TGCAGCGTTCGGACTAGCGGGATCCAGGGCATTCAGTACTTC
few	TRBJ2-1	TRBD2	TRBV7-6	CASSLASSGGYNEQFF	TGTGCCAGCAGCTTAGCGTCTAGCGGGGGATACAATGAGCAGTTCTTC
once	TRBJ2-4	TRBD1	TRBV28	CASRLSDRGRTKNIQYF	TGTGCCAGCCGCCTCTCGGACAGGGGGCGAACCAAAAACATTCAGTACTTC
NA	TRBJ1-5	NA	TRBV28	CASIGISPGSQPQHF	TGTGCCAGCATCGGGATTTCCCCGGGCAGTCAGCCCCAGCATTTT
NA	TRBJ2-7	NA	TRBV27	CASSLLPPSERLRTSYEQYF	TGTGCCAGCAGTTTACTCCCGCCATCTGAGCGCTTACGGACATCCTACGAGCAGTACTTC
NA	TRBJ1-5	TRBD1	TRBV28	CASRTGQGSNQPQHF	TGTGCCAGCAGGACGGGACAGGGATCCAATCAGCCCCAGCATTTT
few	TRBJ2-1	TRBD2	TRBV19	CASSGLARNEQFF	TGTGCCAGTAGTGGACTAGCGCGAAATGAGCAGTTCTTC
few	TRBJ2-3	NA	TRBV6-5	CASTHPGTDTQYF	TGTGCCAGCACCCACCCCGGGACAGATACGCAGTATTTT
NA	TRBJ1-5	NA	TRBV18	CASSPGQNQPQHF	TGTGCCAGCTCACCCGGACAGAATCAGCCCCAGCATTTT
NA	TRBJ2-2	TRBD2	TRBV5-4	CASSLLVLAGVPGELFF	TGTGCCAGCAGCTTGTTGGTCCTAGCGGGAGTCCCCGGGGAGCTGTTTTTT
few	TRBJ2-3	NA	TRBV9	CASSVASTDTQYF	TGTGCCAGCAGCGTAGCGAGCACAGATACGCAGTATTTT
few	TRBJ1-1	NA	TRBV11-2	CASSRETGNTEAFF	TGTGCCAGCAGCCGAGAGACAGGGAACACTGAAGCTTTCTTT
NA	TRBJ2-5	NA	TRBV6-1	CASNSEGAGLATQYF	TGTGCCAGCAACTCGGAGGGGGCAGGGTTGGCGACCCAGTACTTC
NA	TRBJ2-1	TRBD2	TRBV5-1	CASSFSGEEGEQFF	TGCGCCAGCAGCTTTAGCGGGGAGGAGGGTGAGCAGTTCTTC
NA	TRBJ2-2	TRBD2	TRBV5-4	CASSLLAGGHIGELFF	TGTGCCAGCAGCTTGCTAGCGGGAGGGCACATCGGGGAGCTGTTTTTT
few	TRBJ2-2	TRBD2	TRBV6-6	CASSPRTSGSAGELFF	TGTGCCAGCAGTCCTCGGACTAGCGGGAGTGCCGGGGAGCTGTTTTTT
NA	TRBJ2-5	NA	TRBV7-9	CASSLGGRETQYF	TGTGCCAGCAGCTTAGGAGGCAGAGAGACCCAGTACTTC
NA	TRBJ1-2	NA	TRBV29-1	CSVDMGSHYGYTF	TGCAGCGTTGATATGGGCAGCCACTATGGCTACACCTTC
NA	TRBJ2-7	TRBD1	TRBV18	CASSLGTGSSYEQYF	TGTGCCAGCTCACTCGGGACAGGGAGCTCCTACGAGCAGTACTTC
few	TRBJ2-1	NA	TRBV29-1	CSVEPRDYNEQFF	TGCAGCGTTGAGCCCAGGGATTACAATGAGCAGTTCTTC
NA	TRBJ1-5	NA	TRBV5-1	CASSLLGGDNQPQHF	TGCGCCAGCAGCTTGCTGGGGGGGGACAATCAGCCCCAGCATTTT
few	TRBJ2-3	NA	TRBV5-1	CASSPGLPGRWPADTQYF	TGCGCCAGCAGCCCCGGACTTCCCGGTCGGTGGCCCGCAGATACGCAGTATTTT
NA	TRBJ2-2	TRBD2	TRBV28	CATVREGGPFTGELFF	TGTGCCACCGTTAGAGAGGGAGGGCCTTTTACCGGGGAGCTGTTTTTT
few	TRBJ2-1	TRBD2	TRBV5-1	CASSPLAGSYNEQFF	TGCGCCAGCAGTCCACTAGCGGGTTCCTACAATGAGCAGTTCTTC
few	TRBJ1-1	TRBD1	TRBV7-6	CASSLRQGGTEAFF	TGTGCCAGCAGTTTAAGACAGGGGGGAACTGAAGCTTTCTTT